This T cell receptor beta chain is drawn from a study of CD8 T cells in ankylosing spondylitis (dated by TCRdb to 2017 to 2019). Concerning the study at large: The study set out to find disease-linked TCR variants by profiling T cell receptor beta repertoires in ankylosing spondylitis patients and healthy donors. In total, the full study cohort was made up of approximately 99 healthy donors and more than 20 ankylosing spondylitis patients. Peripheral blood samples were taken, and synovial fluid was additionally collected from ankylosing spondylitis patients. What the work shows at the level of the full study, not this receptor alone: Blood from ankylosing spondylitis patients appeared to be characterized by a TCR beta motif composed of about eight highly homologous amino acid variants. Some motif variants were previously reported in synovial fluid and blood of reactive arthritis patients, suggesting common disease-initiation mechanisms. Significant enrichment of the disease-linked clones was reported in matched synovial fluid samples from ankylosing spondylitis patients. The disease-linked clones had a CD8+ phenotype and were found at relatively low frequencies in peripheral blood.

This clonotype was picked up many times. Its specific antigen is unknown. Per-base quality was not reported, and no clone a single base away is much larger than it. Sequencer: Illumina HiSeq 2500. Quantitative 5'-RACE with molecular barcodes was the method used to prepare the TCR beta libraries. In the original analysis: Disease-linked TCR variants were identified with a new computational method built on a probabilistic model of VDJ rearrangement. The public sequencing data were trimmed at Q25 with fastp and processed into clonotypes with MiXCR by TCRdb, which kept only in-frame beta chains. Under each unique CDR3 protein, matching rows form one entry showing the most common genes and DNA. For this entry, the V and J calls and clone size follow TCRdb and not the study's own pipeline. In all, the sample holds over 100,000 distinct CDR3 sequences, and around 7% of those were seen once. The ten largest clones take up 12% of the sample.

The CDR3 runs 15 amino acids, cysteine and phenylalanine included. Only CDR3 DNA remains: 45 bases, in frame from the first base. The germline V gene encodes CDR1 SGHKS and CDR2 YYEKEE (reference sequence). V is clipped by 0 bases and J by 2 bases, and the sequence between their germline boundaries is 10 bases long. This receptor was identified in a male donor with ankylosing spondylitis or in good health (not recorded which). The rearrangement joined TRBV5-5 to TRBJ2-3, with no confident D gene call. The sequencing sample was made of blood, either unsorted or a sorted T cell fraction (not recorded which). The CDR3: CASSLAVVDTDTQYF. The DNA sequence reads TGTGCCAGCAGCTTGGCCGTTGTCGACACAGATACGCAGTATTTT. When the CDR3 is completed using the reference TRBV5-5 and TRBJ2-3 genes on either side, the full variable domain is DAGVTQSPTHLIKTRGQQVTLRCSPISGHKSVSWYQQVLGQGPQFIFQYYEKEERGRGNFPDRFSARQFPNYSSELNVNALLLGDSALYLCASSLAVVDTDTQYFGPGTRLTVL.